The TCR beta chain described here comes from a study of T cell responses to AZD1222 COVID-19 vaccine. Overall study: Both about-4-week and about-12-week second-dose recipients were combined.

Generated by immunoSEQ multiplex PCR, the TCRdb table keeps only in-frame clones and is missing some. The sample yields over 100,000 clones, around 82% seen once. Concerning this clone: Its matching antigen is unknown.

CDR3 size: 16 residues. Germline V lookup: CDR1 SGHDT, CDR2 YYEEEE. The J segment lost 3 bases and the V segment lost 4 bases, leaving 9 bases of the junction unmatched. General study results and limits: Only a handful of AZD1222 recipients tested seropositive at baseline. Repertoire sampling happened only post peak T cell response.

This chain connects TRBV5-6 to TRBJ2-3, with 9 bases lining up with TRBD1. The clonotype was recovered from an adult in good health. The specimen comprised peripheral blood, sampled on day 0 of AZD1222 vaccination. The CDR3 reads CASSDRQGGFTDTQYF. CDR3 coding DNA: TGTGCCAGCAGCGACCGACAGGGGGGATTTACAGATACGCAGTATTTT.